These 27 T cell receptor beta chains came from one sample sequenced in a study of blood T cell repertoires in COVID-19. The method was immunoSEQ multiplex PCR; TCRdb's version includes in-frame clones alone and lacks a portion of them. The table shows roughly 280,000 clones, with roughly 89% occurring only once. The sample comprised PBMCs or T cells enriched from blood (not recorded which). The receptors derive from a woman aged 55-69 years who had recovered from COVID-19.

The V and J genes are TRBV7-9 and TRBJ1-5; D uncertain. Trimming stripped 8 bases from V and 6 bases from J, with 11 bases between. The CDR3 consists of 12 residues. Per the germline V gene, CDR1 is SEHNR and CDR2 is FQNEAQ (reference sequence). As DNA, the CDR3 is TGTGCCAGCTGCCGTGGGAGTCAGCCCCAGCATTTT. Residues: CASCRGSQPQHF. Drawing the rest from reference TRBV7-9 and TRBJ1-5, the complete variable domain is DTGVSQNPRHKITKRGQNVTFRCDPISEHNRLYWYRQTLGQGPEFLTYFQNEAQLEKSRLLSDRFSAERPKGSFSTLEIQRTEQGDSAMYLCASCRGSQPQHFGDGTRLSIL.

The rearrangement uses TRBV20-1 and TRBJ1-2; D gene unclear. CDR1 DFQATT and CDR2 SNEGSKA come from the germline V gene (reference sequence). CDR3 length: 11 amino acids. CDR3 nucleotide sequence: TGCAGCTCGGGTGCTAACTATGGCTACACCTTC. This translates into CSSGANYGYTF.

The V gene is TRBV6-2 or TRBV6-3, the J gene TRBJ2-1; TRBD1 matches 11 bases. The CDR3 contains 17 residues. J lost 7 bases, V lost 1 base, and 9 bases had no gene match. The germline V gene encodes CDR1 MNHEY and CDR2 SVGEGT. CDR3 amino acids: CASSYWVRTGGGNEQFF. In DNA form, the CDR3 reads TGTGCCAGCAGTTACTGGGTGCGGACAGGGGGCGGGAATGAGCAGTTCTTC.

The V and J genes are TRBV7-9 and TRBJ2-7; 10 nucleotides agree with TRBD2. CDR3 length: 11 amino acids. CDR1 is SEHNR and CDR2 is FQNEAQ in the germline V gene (reference sequence). The CDR3 DNA sequence: TGTGCTGCTAGCGGGAGTTACGAGCAGTACTTC. It codes for CAASGSYEQYF.

The gene calls are TRBV29-1 and TRBJ1-5; D is unclear. CDR1 and CDR2 (germline): SQVTM, ANQGSEA. CDR3 length: 15 residues. V was shortened by 4 bases and J by 4 bases, with 17 bases between the two germline ends. CDR3 amino acids: CSVGTGVSGNQPQHF. The CDR3, as DNA: TGCAGCGTTGGAACCGGGGTTTCTGGGAATCAGCCCCAGCATTTT.

The count of this clone is one. This chain links TRBV10-3 with TRBJ2-2; D is possibly TRBD2 (5 bases). This CDR3 has 14 residues. CDR1 is ENHRY and CDR2 is SYGVKD in the germline V gene. With 6 bases removed from V and 3 bases from J, the gap between germline ends came to 11 bases. The DNA of the CDR3 is TGTGCCATCAGGGCGTGGGGAGACACCGGGGAGCTGTTTTTT. Translated, it gives CAIRAWGDTGELFF.

The chain combines TRBV7-9 with TRBJ2-3, with D unresolved. V was pared by 4 bases and J by 6 bases, with 5 bases between. Germline V gene data show CDR1 as SEHNR and CDR2 as FQNEAQ (reference sequence). This CDR3 has 11 residues. The CDR3, as DNA: TGTGCCAGCAGCTGGGCGGATACGCAGTATTTT. This codes for CASSWADTQYF.

The chain has TRBV9 and TRBJ2-1, with 7 bases aligning to TRBD2. CDR1 and CDR2 from the germline V gene are SGDLS and YYNGEE. This CDR3 contains 13 residues. Trimming at V came to 6 bases and at J to 1 base, leaving 1 base not matched to a gene. The DNA for the CDR3 is TGTGCCAGCAACGGGGGGTCCTACAATGAGCAGTTCTTC. Translation gives CASNGGSYNEQFF.

This chain uses TRBV30 with TRBJ1-1; D is perhaps TRBD1 (5 bases). CDR1 is GTSNPN and CDR2 is SVGIG in the germline V gene (reference sequence). V lost 2 bases, J lost 8 bases, and 15 bases lay in between. CDR3 length equals 13 residues. CDR3 sequence (DNA): TGTGCCTGGAGTTCATCAGGGTACGGCGAAGCTTTCTTT. It translates to CAWSSSGYGEAFF.

The chain is built from TRBV2 and TRBJ1-5; no definite D call. In germline, CDR1 is SNHLY, CDR2 FYNNEI. V was clipped by 3 bases and J by 0 bases, with 15 bases between them. This CDR3 is 17 amino acids long. The DNA of the CDR3 is TGTGCCAGCAGTGATGGTTTGAGTTCGGTTAGCAATCAGCCCCAGCATTTT. It is translated as CASSDGLSSVSNQPQHF.

This chain uses TRBV19 with TRBJ2-7, with 7 bases identical to TRBD2. V lost 5 bases, J lost 1 base, and 11 bases stayed unmatched. The germline V gene has CDR1 LNHDA and CDR2 SQIVND (reference sequence). This CDR3 is built from 16 residues. The CDR3 here is CASSPEIAGGSYEQYF. Here the CDR3 DNA reads TGTGCCAGTAGTCCAGAAATAGCGGGCGGGTCCTACGAGCAGTACTTC.

This rearrangement joins TRBV28 to TRBJ2-2; TRBD2 is a possible D gene (7 bases). The ends were cut back, 7 bases at V and 6 bases at J, with 18 bases in the middle. The CDR3 covers 15 residues. CDR1 and CDR2 (germline): MDHEN, SYDVKM. This chain's CDR3 is CASIRSEGGAGELFF. CDR3 DNA sequence: TGTGCCAGCATCAGATCCGAGGGGGGGGCCGGGGAGCTGTTTTTT.

The chain joins TRBV6-1 to TRBJ1-1; 7 bases match TRBD1. V was pared by 0 bases and J by 6 bases, with 13 bases of the junction left unmatched. The CDR3 is 17 amino acids. Germline CDR1 is MNHNS and CDR2 is SASEGT. Written as DNA, the CDR3 is TGTGCCAGCAGTGAAGCGCTTTGGACAGGAAAAGTCTCTGAAGCTTTCTTT. Amino acids: CASSEALWTGKVSEAFF.

A note on this clone: Since the CDR3 does not end with the conserved phenylalanine or tryptophan, this likely comes from a read error. V and J are TRBV6-5 and TRBJ1-3, with D hard to call. CDR3 length: 15 amino acids. The germline V and J ends were trimmed by 6 bases and 3 bases, with 15 bases remaining between them. Germline V CDR1 and CDR2: MNHEY, SVGAGI. CDR3 region: CASRPRHIVGNTIYL. The CDR3 region has the DNA TGTGCCAGCAGACCCAGACATATTGTTGGAAACACCATATATCTT.

V usage is TRBV6-1 and J usage is TRBJ1-1; TRBD1 might be the D (5 bases). V gave up 1 base and J gave up 0 bases, with 15 bases separating them. Germline V lookup: CDR1 MNHNS, CDR2 SASEGT. The CDR3 consists of 17 residues. CDR3 residues: CASSEGWGLGMNTEAFF. The CDR3 DNA reads TGTGCCAGCAGTGAAGGTTGGGGCCTCGGCATGAACACTGAAGCTTTCTTT.

This sequence joins TRBV5-1 and TRBJ2-1; 9 bases are shared with TRBD2. The CDR3 covers 14 residues. Unmatched junction bases numbered 7, after V lost 3 bases and J lost 9 bases. The germline CDR1 and CDR2 sequences are SGHRS and YFSETQ. The CDR3 DNA reads TGCGCCAGCAGCTCCGGGACTAGCTATGGTGAGCAGTTCTTC. Its protein is CASSSGTSYGEQFF.

This chain connects TRBV7-3 to TRBJ2-1; 16 bases agree with TRBD2. Germline CDR1 is SGHTA and CDR2 is FQGTGA. Trimming removed 4 bases from V and 10 bases from J; junction bases left unmatched: 7. The length of the CDR3 is 16 residues. CDR3 residues: CASSSPGLAGGEEQFF. The CDR3 coding sequence is TGTGCCAGCAGCTCCCCGGGACTAGCGGGAGGGGAAGAGCAGTTCTTC.

This chain joins TRBV3-1 (or the pseudogene TRBV3-2) and TRBJ1-6; the match to TRBD1 covers 9 bases. This CDR3 contains 16 residues. With 7 bases clipped from V and 0 bases from J, the junction kept 4 bases outside the gene matches. Per the germline V gene, CDR1 is LGHDT and CDR2 is YNNKEL (reference sequence). Here the CDR3 reads CASTLDRGSYNSPLHF. CDR3 nucleotides: TGTGCCAGCACCCTGGACAGGGGCTCCTATAATTCACCCCTCCACTTT.

The chain employs TRBV6-5 and TRBJ1-2, with 7 bases aligning to TRBD1. The CDR3 is 15 residues long. Trimming at V came to 3 bases and at J to 4 bases, leaving 8 bases not matched to a gene. Germline CDR1 reads MNHEY; CDR2 reads SVGAGI. The CDR3 spells CASSYERTGVYGYTF. Here the CDR3 DNA reads TGTGCCAGCAGTTATGAAAGAACAGGGGTCTATGGCTACACCTTC.

V is TRBV11-2 and J is TRBJ1-4; 8 positions match TRBD1. V trimming: 6 bases; J trimming: 3 bases; junction bases outside the gene matches: 3. The germline gives CDR1 SGHAT, CDR2 FQNNGV. There are 14 residues in the CDR3. For the CDR3, the DNA is TGTGCCAGCAGTAGGGACAGGTCTAATGAAAAACTGTTTTTT. Encoded protein: CASSRDRSNEKLFF. Using reference TRBV11-2 and TRBJ1-4 for the parts outside the CDR3, the full variable domain is EAGVAQSPRYKIIEKRQSVAFWCNPISGHATLYWYQQILGQGPKLLIQFQNNGVVDDSQLPKDRFSAERLKGVDSTLKIQPAKLEDSAVYLCASSRDRSNEKLFFGSGTQLSVL.

The chain combines TRBV28 with TRBJ2-7; D perhaps matches TRBD2 (5 bases). Trimming removed 7 bases from V and 2 bases from J, with 21 bases in between. Germline CDR1 and CDR2: MDHEN and SYDVKM. This CDR3 is 16 amino acids long. Written as DNA, the CDR3 is TGTGCCAGCACCCCCCCCGGGGTCAGGTTACCCTACGAGCAGTACTTC. It translates to CASTPPGVRLPYEQYF.

V and J are TRBV3-1 (or the pseudogene TRBV3-2) and TRBJ1-3; 7 nucleotides line up with TRBD1. The junction had 9 bases not matched to a gene; V was cut back by 10 bases and J by 0 bases. Germline V gene sequence: CDR1 LGHDT, CDR2 YNNKEL (reference sequence). This CDR3 spans 15 amino acids. CDR3 sequence (DNA): TGTGCCACTTCGAGCAGGGGGTCCTCTGGAAACACCATATATTTT. As protein: CATSSRGSSGNTIYF.

The chain uses TRBV2 and TRBJ1-1; tentatively, D is TRBD1 (6 bases). V was clipped by 6 bases and J by 1 base, with 15 bases between them. Germline V lookup: CDR1 SNHLY, CDR2 FYNNEI. The CDR3 sequence is 15 residues long. For the CDR3, the DNA is TGTGCCAGCAGAAGAGGTCAGGGGACGAACACTGAAGCTTTCTTT. As protein: CASRRGQGTNTEAFF. Combining the CDR3 with reference TRBV2 and TRBJ1-1 gives the whole variable domain EPEVTQTPSHQVTQMGQEVILRCVPISNHLYFYWYRQILGQKVEFLVSFYNNEISEKSEIFDDQFSVERPDGSNFTLKIRSTKLEDSAMYFCASRRGQGTNTEAFFGQGTRLTVV.

The gene calls are TRBV18 and TRBJ1-2; weak D call: TRBD1 (6 bases). Germline V gene data show CDR1 as KGHSH and CDR2 as LQKENI. The CDR3 spans 15 residues. Trimming removed 1 base at V and 7 bases at J, with 16 bases between. CDR3 sequence (DNA): TGTGCCAGCTCACCACAGGAACAGGGCCGAATTGGCTACACCTTC. It yields the protein CASSPQEQGRIGYTF.

The rearrangement links TRBV7-9 to TRBJ2-1; D not resolved. This CDR3 contains 15 residues. In germline, CDR1 is SEHNR, CDR2 FQNEAQ (reference sequence). Trimming pared 2 bases from V and 0 bases from J, leaving 8 bases between. The CDR3 spells CASSLTRSSYNEQFF. The CDR3, as DNA: TGTGCCAGCAGCTTAACCCGGAGCTCCTACAATGAGCAGTTCTTC.

V gene TRBV4-1 combines with J gene TRBJ1-2; tentative D call: TRBD1 (6 bases). The germline V and J ends were trimmed by 2 bases and 2 bases, with 18 bases remaining between them. The V gene's germline CDR1 is MGHRA and CDR2 YSYEKL. The CDR3 covers 17 residues. The CDR3 coding sequence is TGCGCCAGCAGCCAAACTGGGGCCGACAGGTTAAACTATGGCTACACCTTC. Protein: CASSQTGADRLNYGYTF.

V and J are TRBV24-1 and TRBJ2-2; 12 bases agree with TRBD2. The trim removed 4 bases at V and 3 bases at J, leaving 5 bases unmatched. CDR1 and CDR2 from the germline V gene are KGHDR and SFDVKD. The CDR3 totals 17 residues. CDR3 DNA: TGTGCCACCAGTGACCCCACTAGCGGGGGGTACACCGGGGAGCTGTTTTTT. Its protein is CATSDPTSGGYTGELFF.